In this sample, the clone carrying this T cell receptor (beta chain) turned up a few times. The target antigen is unknown. J gave up 2 bases and V 6 bases, and 4 bases lay outside the gene matches. The CDR3 has 15 amino acids. Germline assignment: CDR1 ENHRY and CDR2 SYGVKD. Every patient was affected by relapse after autologous stem cell transplantation, while exposure to brentuximab vedotin was not uniform. Progressive disease, partial response or complete response was each patient's best response. This sample was taken from a study of PD-1 blockade in classical Hodgkin lymphoma. In the study overall: Patients had nivolumab dosed at 3 mg/kg, delivered intravenously every 2 weeks.

Data came from immunoSEQ multiplex PCR; TCRdb stores just in-frame clones and leaves some out. The top ten hold about 9.2% of the sample, which has approximately 150,000 clones, about four fifths seen once. Study results and limitations: Lower baseline TCR diversity was reported for newly diagnosed patients than for healthy donors. Complete responders matched newly diagnosed patients in baseline diversity.

The sample consisted of peripheral blood mononuclear cells (PBMCs), taken before the second cycle of nivolumab. This receptor was taken from a human donor with classical Hodgkin lymphoma. The chain employs TRBV10-3 and TRBJ1-1; 12 positions agree with TRBD1. The CDR3: CAIRGQGASNTEAFF. CDR3 sequence (DNA): TGTGCCATCAGGGGACAGGGGGCCTCAAACACTGAAGCTTTCTTT.